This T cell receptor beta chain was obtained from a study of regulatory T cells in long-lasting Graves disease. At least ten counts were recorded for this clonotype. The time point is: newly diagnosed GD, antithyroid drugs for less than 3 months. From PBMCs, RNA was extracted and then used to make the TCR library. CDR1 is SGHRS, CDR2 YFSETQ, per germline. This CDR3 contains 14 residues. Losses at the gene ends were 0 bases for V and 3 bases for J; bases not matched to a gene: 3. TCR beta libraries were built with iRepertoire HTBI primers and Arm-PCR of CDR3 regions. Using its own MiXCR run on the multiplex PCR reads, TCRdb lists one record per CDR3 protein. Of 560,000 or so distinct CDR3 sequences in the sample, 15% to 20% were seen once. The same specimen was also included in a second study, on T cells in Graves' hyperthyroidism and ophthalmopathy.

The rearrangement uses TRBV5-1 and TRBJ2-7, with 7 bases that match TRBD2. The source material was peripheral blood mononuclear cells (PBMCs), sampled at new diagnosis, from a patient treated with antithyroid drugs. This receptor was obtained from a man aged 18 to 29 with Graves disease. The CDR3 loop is CASSLAGGHYEQYF. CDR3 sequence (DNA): TGCGCCAGCAGCTTGGCGGGAGGCCACTACGAGCAGTACTTC.